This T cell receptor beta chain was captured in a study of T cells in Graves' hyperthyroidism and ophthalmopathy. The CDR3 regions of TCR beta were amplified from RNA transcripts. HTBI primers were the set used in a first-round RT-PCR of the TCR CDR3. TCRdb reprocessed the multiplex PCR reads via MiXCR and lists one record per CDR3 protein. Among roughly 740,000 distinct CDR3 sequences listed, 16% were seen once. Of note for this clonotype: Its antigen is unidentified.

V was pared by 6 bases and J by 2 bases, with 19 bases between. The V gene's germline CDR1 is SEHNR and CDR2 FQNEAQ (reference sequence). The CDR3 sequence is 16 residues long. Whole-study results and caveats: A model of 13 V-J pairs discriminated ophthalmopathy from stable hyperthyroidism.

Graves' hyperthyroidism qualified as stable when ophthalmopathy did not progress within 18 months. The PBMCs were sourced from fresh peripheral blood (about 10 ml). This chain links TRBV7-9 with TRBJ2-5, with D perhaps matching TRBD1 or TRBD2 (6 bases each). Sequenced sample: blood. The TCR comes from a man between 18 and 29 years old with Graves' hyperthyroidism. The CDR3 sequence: CASRGGRGREQETQYF. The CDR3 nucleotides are TGTGCCAGCAGGGGGGGCCGAGGGAGAGAGCAAGAGACCCAGTACTTC.